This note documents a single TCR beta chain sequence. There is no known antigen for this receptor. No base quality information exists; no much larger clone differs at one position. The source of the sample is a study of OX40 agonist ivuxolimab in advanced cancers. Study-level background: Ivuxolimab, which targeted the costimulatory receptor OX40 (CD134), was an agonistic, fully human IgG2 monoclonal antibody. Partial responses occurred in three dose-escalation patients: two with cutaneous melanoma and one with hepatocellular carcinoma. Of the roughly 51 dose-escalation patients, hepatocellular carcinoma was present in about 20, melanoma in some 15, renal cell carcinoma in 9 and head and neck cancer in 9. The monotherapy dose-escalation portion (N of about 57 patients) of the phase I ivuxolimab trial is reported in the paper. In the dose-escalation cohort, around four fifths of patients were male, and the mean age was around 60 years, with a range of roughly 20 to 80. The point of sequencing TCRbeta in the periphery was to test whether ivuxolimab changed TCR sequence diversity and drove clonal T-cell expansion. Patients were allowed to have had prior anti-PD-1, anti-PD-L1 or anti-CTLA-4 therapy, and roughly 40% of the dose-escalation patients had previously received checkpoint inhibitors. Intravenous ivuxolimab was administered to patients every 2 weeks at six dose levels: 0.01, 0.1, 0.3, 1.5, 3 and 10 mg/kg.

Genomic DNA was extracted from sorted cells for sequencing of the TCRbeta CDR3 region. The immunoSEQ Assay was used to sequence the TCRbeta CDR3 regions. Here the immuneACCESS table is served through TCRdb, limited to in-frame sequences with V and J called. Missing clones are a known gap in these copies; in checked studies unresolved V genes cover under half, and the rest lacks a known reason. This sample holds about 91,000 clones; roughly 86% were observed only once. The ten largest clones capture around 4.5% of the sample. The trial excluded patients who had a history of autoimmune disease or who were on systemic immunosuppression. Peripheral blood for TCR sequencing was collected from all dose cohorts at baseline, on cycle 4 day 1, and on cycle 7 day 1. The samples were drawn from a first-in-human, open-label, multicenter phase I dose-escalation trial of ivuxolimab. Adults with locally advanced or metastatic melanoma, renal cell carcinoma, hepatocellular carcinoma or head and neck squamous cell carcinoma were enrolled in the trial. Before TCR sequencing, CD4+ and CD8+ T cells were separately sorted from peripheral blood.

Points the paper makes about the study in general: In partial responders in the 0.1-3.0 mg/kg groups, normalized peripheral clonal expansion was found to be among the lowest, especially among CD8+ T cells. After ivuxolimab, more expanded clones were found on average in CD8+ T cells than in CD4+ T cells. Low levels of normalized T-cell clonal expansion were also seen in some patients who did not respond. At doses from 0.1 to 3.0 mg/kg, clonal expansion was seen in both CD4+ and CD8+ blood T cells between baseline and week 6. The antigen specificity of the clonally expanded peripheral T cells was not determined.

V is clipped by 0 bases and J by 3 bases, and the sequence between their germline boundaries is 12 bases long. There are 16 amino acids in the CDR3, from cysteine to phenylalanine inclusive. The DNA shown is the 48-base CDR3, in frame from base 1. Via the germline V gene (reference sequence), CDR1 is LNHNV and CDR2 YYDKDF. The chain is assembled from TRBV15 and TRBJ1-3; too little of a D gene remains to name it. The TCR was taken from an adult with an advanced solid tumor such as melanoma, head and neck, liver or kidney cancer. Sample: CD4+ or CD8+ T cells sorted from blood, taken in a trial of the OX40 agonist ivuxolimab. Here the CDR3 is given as CATSRDTDPGGNTIYF. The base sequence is TGTGCCACCAGCAGAGATACGGATCCGGGTGGAAACACCATATATTTT.